This T cell receptor (beta chain) was documented in a study of T cell clusters in autoimmune cytopenias. TRB was amplified from about 270 ng of peripheral blood genomic DNA per sample. TRB was amplified by touch-down multiplex PCR, primer pools A and B combined. TCRdb re-called the multiplex PCR reads; every CDR3 protein appears as one record, without DNA. The sample includes about 8,100 distinct CDR3 sequences. This clonotype ranks as medium-sized in terms of frequency. This CDR3 has 12 residues. Germline V gives CDR1 LNHDA, CDR2 SQIVND (reference sequence). The chain uses TRBV19 and TRBJ2-1. What was sequenced was peripheral blood. This receptor was taken from a human donor with an autoimmune cytopenia or autoimmune hepatitis (not recorded which). This CDR3 reads CASSIDPNEQFF.